This note documents a single T cell receptor (beta chain) sequence. This sample was taken from a study of T cell changes during pregnancy in multiple sclerosis. Libraries were prepared by immunoSEQ multiplex PCR; TCRdb keeps only in-frame clonotypes and omits some of them. The data hold around 49,000 clones, with roughly 89% observed a single time. The CDR3 totals 18 residues. V gave up 5 bases and J gave up 0 bases; unmatched junction bases: 10. The germline CDR1 and CDR2 sequences are SEHNR and FQNEAQ (reference sequence). This rearrangement joins TRBV7-9 to TRBJ2-7, with 13 positions matching TRBD2. Sequenced here: peripheral blood, sampled after pregnancy. The clonotype comes from a female donor in good health, enrolled as a control in a pregnancy study. The CDR3 DNA sequence: TGTGCCAGCAGCCCACGTGGGGGACTAGCGGGAATCTCCTACGAGCAGTACTTC. Encoded protein: CASSPRGGLAGISYEQYF.